The clone carrying this T cell receptor (beta chain) was seen a few times. The antigen is unknown. RNA transcripts gave rise to amplified TCR beta CDR3 regions. A first-round RT-PCR of the TCR CDR3 used the HTBI primer set. TCRdb re-analysed the multiplex PCR reads in MiXCR, keeping a single row per CDR3 protein. Of 600,000 to 700,000 distinct CDR3 sequences in the sample, just under 45% are singletons; the top ten hold under 8.5%. The CDR3 is 13 residues long. The germline CDR1 and CDR2 sequences are DFQATT and SNEGSKA (reference sequence). Trimming cost V 3 bases and J 5 bases, with 11 bases left between them. Uncontrolled infections, other autoimmune diseases, pregnancy or lactation led to exclusion of patients. This sample was taken from a study of T cells in Graves' hyperthyroidism and ophthalmopathy. General study findings and limits: The model's output predicted ophthalmopathy at a median of roughly 6.9 months prior to onset. Blood shared most expanded thyroid clonotypes above 0.001.

The sequence came from an adult man with Graves' disease, either hyperthyroidism or ophthalmopathy (not recorded which). Sequenced input: peripheral blood or thyroid tissue (not recorded which). The chain uses TRBV20-1 and TRBJ1-5; D is possibly TRBD1 (5 bases). The DNA of the CDR3 is TGCAGTGCTAGTACGGGGGACTATCAGCCCCAGCATTTT. Translation: CSASTGDYQPQHF.